This T cell receptor (beta chain) was identified in a study of graft-versus-host responses after intestinal transplantation. On the study more broadly: Transplantation in recipients was multivisceral, liver-intestinal, or isolated intestinal. All of the recipients had induction that used anti-thymocyte globulin, then tacrolimus and steroids for about 3 years. Study-level points and caveats: Graft-versus-host to host-versus-graft clonal ratios in allografts were high in patients with graft-donor T cell macrochimerism. GvH clones were identified in recipient marrow, with some first appearing in ileum or blood.

V shed 3 bases and J shed 1 base, with 8 bases lying between them. Germline V gene data show CDR1 as SGHAT and CDR2 as FQNNGV. This CDR3 is built from 14 residues. Remarks on this clone: Its antigen is undetermined.

The protocol was immunoSEQ multiplex PCR, while the TCRdb copy is restricted to in-frame clones and leaves out a portion. The repertoire holds around 100,000 clones, with 85% to 95% as singletons. The clonotype comes from a human donor who was the organ donor for an intestinal transplant. The chain combines TRBV11-2 with TRBJ2-3; D is uncertain. Here the sequenced sample was unstimulated CD8+ T cells sorted from spleen or lymph node cells, taken before transplant. The CDR3 nucleotides are TGTGCCAGCAGCTTTACGGACCGCACAGATACGCAGTATTTT. This sequence encodes CASSFTDRTDTQYF.